Shown below are 31 T cell receptor beta chains from a single sample sequenced in a study of Ad26.COV2.S vaccination and SARS-CoV-2 variants. The repertoire was sequenced with immunoSEQ multiplex PCR; TCRdb's copy has only in-frame clones and lacks some. The sample has roughly 380,000 clones; about nine tenths are singletons. Treatment defined: some 19 received Ad26.COV2.S at low or high dose, single or two shots; 5 received placebo; per-sample allocation not given. At day 63 after the first vaccine or placebo injection, samples were drawn. Material: peripheral blood, obtained in a trial of Ad26.COV2.S vaccine versus placebo. The origin of the receptors is a person between 18 and 65 years old who received the Ad26.COV2.S COVID-19 vaccine or a placebo.

The rearrangement uses TRBV12-3 or TRBV12-4 and TRBJ1-5; D unresolved. V was clipped by 8 bases and J by 6 bases, with 11 bases between them. The CDR3 totals 12 residues. Here the CDR3 DNA reads TGTGCCAGCTGTCTTGGGTTTCAGCCCCAGCATTTT. It translates to CASCLGFQPQHF.

The V gene is TRBV10-3, the J gene TRBJ1-4; the match to TRBD1 covers 8 bases. V trimming: 11 bases; J trimming: 0 bases; junction bases outside the gene matches: 2. This CDR3 contains 13 residues. CDR1 and CDR2 (germline): ENHRY, SYGVKD. In DNA, the CDR3 is TGTGCCGCAGGGGGCTCAACTAATGAAAAACTGTTTTTT. This encodes CAAGGSTNEKLFF.

This chain links TRBV3-1 (or the pseudogene TRBV3-2) with TRBJ1-4; D not certain. The CDR3 sequence is 14 residues long. V lost 8 bases to trimming and J lost 0 bases, with 10 bases between them. Germline CDR1 reads LGHDT; CDR2 reads YNNKEL (reference sequence). CDR3 protein: CASGYDSTNEKLFF. The CDR3 DNA sequence: TGTGCCAGCGGCTATGATTCAACTAATGAAAAACTGTTTTTT.

DNA for the CDR3: TGTGCCAGCAACATTGATCGTGAGGGGCTGGGTGGCTACACCTTC. Its protein product is CASNIDREGLGGYTF. This chain links TRBV6-6 with TRBJ1-2; possibly TRBD1 for D (5 bases). V lost 7 bases to trimming and J lost 7 bases, with 22 bases between them. The CDR3 covers 15 residues. CDR1 MNHNY and CDR2 SVGAGI come from the germline V gene (reference sequence).

The chain couples TRBV2 to TRBJ2-1; perhaps D is TRBD1 or TRBD2 (6 bases each). This CDR3 has 14 amino acids. CDR1 and CDR2 from the germline V gene are SNHLY and FYNNEI. V was trimmed by 9 bases and J by 2 bases, leaving 14 bases between them. The CDR3 sequence is CARSTGATYNEQFF. Written as DNA, the CDR3 is TGTGCCAGATCAACGGGGGCGACCTACAATGAGCAGTTCTTC. The complete variable domain, with remaining parts taken from reference TRBV2 and TRBJ2-1, reads EPEVTQTPSHQVTQMGQEVILRCVPISNHLYFYWYRQILGQKVEFLVSFYNNEISEKSEIFDDQFSVERPDGSNFTLKIRSTKLEDSAMYFCARSTGATYNEQFFGPGTRLTVL.

The chain links TRBV6-2 or TRBV6-3 to TRBJ2-7; D remains ambiguous. This CDR3 is built from 12 residues. Trimming took off 6 bases at V and 3 bases at J, with 9 bases between the two ends. Germline-derived CDR1 and CDR2 are MNHEY and SVGEGT. CDR3 residues: CASSASLYEQYF. CDR3 bases: TGTGCCAGCAGCGCAAGTCTCTACGAGCAGTACTTC.

The V call is TRBV27, the J call TRBJ1-2; 9 bases map to TRBD1. Germline V gene data show CDR1 as MNHEY and CDR2 as SMNVEV (reference sequence). The CDR3 covers 14 residues. V was clipped by 7 bases and J by 4 bases; unmatched bases: 7. The CDR3: CASTRTGEGYGYTF. CDR3 bases: TGTGCCAGCACCAGGACAGGGGAGGGCTATGGCTACACCTTC.

The CDR3 DNA reads TGTGCCAGCCGGGCCCTTAATACTGGAAACACCATATATTTT. Protein sequence: CASRALNTGNTIYF. The J gene is TRBJ1-3, the V gene TRBV6-6; D remains ambiguous. V was clipped by 8 bases and J by 2 bases, with 13 bases between them. The CDR3 loop spans 14 amino acids. The V gene's germline CDR1 is MNHNY and CDR2 SVGAGI (reference sequence).

The chain is built from TRBV2 and TRBJ1-2; no definite D call. Germline V gene sequence: CDR1 SNHLY, CDR2 FYNNEI. There are 15 residues in the CDR3. Trimming removed 1 base at V and 4 bases at J, with 13 bases between. The CDR3 DNA sequence: TGTGCCAGCAGTGAAGGGGCGGCGGCGGCCTATGGCTACACCTTC. It yields the protein CASSEGAAAAYGYTF.

This clone was recorded once. CDR3 sequence: CAISESPRGEKLFF. The CDR3, as DNA: TGTGCCATCAGTGAGTCGCCCCGGGGAGAAAAACTGTTTTTT. The chain carries TRBV10-3 and TRBJ1-4; unclear D gene. CDR1 is ENHRY, CDR2 SYGVKD, per germline. V lost 0 bases and J lost 8, with 10 bases in between. The CDR3 is 14 residues long.

V is TRBV6-5 and J is TRBJ1-1; perhaps TRBD1 as D (5 bases). Between the trimmed V and J ends, which lost 1 base and 0 bases, there was a span of 12 bases. The CDR3 runs to 16 residues. Germline CDR1 MNHEY, CDR2 SVGAGI. Here the CDR3 reads CASSYYLDSMNTEAFF. The CDR3 DNA is TGTGCCAGCAGTTACTATCTAGACAGCATGAACACTGAAGCTTTCTTT.

The chain uses TRBV25-1 and TRBJ1-1; D is unclear. CDR1 and CDR2 from the germline V gene are MGHDK and SYGVNS. The V and J ends lost 3 bases and 9 bases respectively, with 14 bases between them. The CDR3 runs to 13 residues. CDR3 loop: CASSERAVGKAFF. DNA of the CDR3: TGTGCCAGCAGTGAGCGGGCGGTGGGGAAAGCTTTCTTT.

The chain employs TRBV27 and TRBJ2-7, with TRBD1 matching over 9 bases. Per the germline V gene, CDR1 is MNHEY and CDR2 is SMNVEV (reference sequence). The CDR3 length is 14 residues. The V gene end was trimmed by 10 bases and the J gene end by 2 bases; junction bases not matched to a gene: 9. CDR3 nucleotides: TGTGCCACCCAGGGACAGGGCCCCCCCTACGAGCAGTACTTC. Protein sequence: CATQGQGPPYEQYF.

Comments on this clone: Other DNA sequences within the sample encode an identical CDR3. This chain connects TRBV27 to TRBJ2-6; no definite D call. Trimming pared 0 bases from V and 4 bases from J, leaving 1 base between. CDR3 size: 13 residues. CDR1 and CDR2 (germline): MNHEY, SMNVEV (reference sequence). CDR3 amino acids: CASSLSGANVLTF. CDR3 sequence (DNA): TGTGCCAGCAGTTTATCCGGGGCCAACGTCCTGACTTTC.

The CDR3 DNA reads as TGTGCCAGCAGTTCTGCGGGACAGGGGGCAGGAGATACGCAGTATTTT. Amino acid sequence: CASSSAGQGAGDTQYF. V is TRBV28 and J is TRBJ2-3; 12 nucleotides match TRBD1. Losses at the gene ends were 4 bases for V and 5 bases for J; bases not matched to a gene: 7. Germline loops: CDR1 MDHEN, CDR2 SYDVKM. This CDR3 spans 16 amino acids. Full variable domain (rest looked up from reference TRBV28 and TRBJ2-3): DVKVTQSSRYLVKRTGEKVFLECVQDMDHENMFWYRQDPGLGLRLIYFSYDVKMKEKGDIPEGYSVSREKKERFSLILESASTNQTSMYLCASSSAGQGAGDTQYFGPGTRLTVL.

V gene TRBV5-1 combines with J gene TRBJ2-7; D perhaps matches TRBD1 (6 bases). There are 16 residues in the CDR3. The V end was cut by 0 bases, the J end by 0 bases, with 13 bases between. Germline V gene lookup returns CDR1 SGHRS and CDR2 YFSETQ. The CDR3: CASSLEYGTHSYEQYF. CDR3 sequence (DNA): TGCGCCAGCAGCTTGGAATACGGGACACACTCCTACGAGCAGTACTTC.

This chain joins TRBV7-3 and TRBJ1-1; D gene ambiguous. Germline loops: CDR1 SGHTA, CDR2 FQGTGA. The CDR3 spans 15 residues. The V gene lost 2 bases and the J gene lost 2 bases, with 12 bases spanning the gap. CDR3 amino acids: CASSLAGRGNTEAFF. CDR3 nucleotides: TGTGCCAGCAGCTTAGCCGGGCGCGGTAACACTGAAGCTTTCTTT.

A word on this clone: This CDR3 is also generated by other DNA sequences in the sample. The chain recombines TRBV11-2 with TRBJ1-4; 10 nucleotides align to TRBD1. Per germline, CDR1 SGHAT and CDR2 FQNNGV. With V trimmed by 1 base and J by 5 bases, 1 base remained unmatched. This CDR3 is 15 amino acids long. DNA for the CDR3: TGTGCCAGCAGCTTAGGGGGACAGGGGAATGAAAAACTGTTTTTT. The encoded protein is CASSLGGQGNEKLFF.

The CDR3 loop reads CASSHRPGLAGASYNEQFF. CDR3 nucleotide sequence: TGCGCCAGCAGTCATCGACCGGGACTAGCGGGGGCCTCCTACAATGAGCAGTTCTTC. The genes are TRBV23-1 and TRBJ2-1; 14 bases fit TRBD2. TRBV23-1 is labeled an ORF, and its function is uncertain. CDR3 size: 19 residues. V dropped 3 bases and J dropped 0; count of bases not matched to a gene: 7.

The V call is TRBV5-6, the J call TRBJ2-1; 14 bases are shared with TRBD2. V gave up 3 bases and J gave up 6 bases; unmatched junction bases: 2. The germline V gene encodes CDR1 SGHDT and CDR2 YYEEEE. This CDR3 is built from 15 residues. CDR3 loop: CASSWGTSGGNEQFF. The CDR3 DNA follows: TGTGCCAGCAGCTGGGGGACTAGCGGGGGCAATGAGCAGTTCTTC.

This clone was detected only once. The chain employs TRBV7-9 and TRBJ1-4; no clear D. The CDR3 extends over 14 amino acids. V was cut by 3 bases and J by 8 bases, with 13 bases left in between. From germline, CDR1 is SEHNR and CDR2 FQNEAQ (reference sequence). The CDR3 DNA follows: TGTGCCAGCAGCTTGGGCAAAGGACGCGAAAAACTGTTTTTT. Its translation: CASSLGKGREKLFF.

J is TRBJ2-1 and V is TRBV6-5, with TRBD2 matching 8 bases. The CDR3 length is 15 residues. Germline V lookup: CDR1 MNHEY, CDR2 SVGAGI. Trimming removed 2 bases from V and 7 bases from J; junction bases left unmatched: 7. CDR3 sequence (DNA): TGTGCCAGCAGTTACAGGTCGGGGGGGCCGAATGAGCAGTTCTTC. Its translation: CASSYRSGGPNEQFF.

The V and J genes are TRBV5-5 and TRBJ2-7, with D tentatively TRBD1 (5 bases). CDR3 length: 14 residues. Germline assignment: CDR1 SGHKS and CDR2 YYEKEE (reference sequence). Trimming took 7 bases from V and 3 from J, leaving 17 bases between them. DNA for the CDR3: TGTGCCAGCTGCAAGGGGCAGGACGGCTACGAGCAGTACTTC. Its protein product is CASCKGQDGYEQYF.

The V call is TRBV10-3, the J call TRBJ2-5; TRBD1 matches 10 bases. Unmatched junction bases numbered 3, after V lost 6 bases and J lost 2 bases. Germline CDR1 and CDR2: ENHRY and SYGVKD. This CDR3 is built from 14 residues. CDR3 loop: CAISPGQGQETQYF. Written as DNA, the CDR3 is TGTGCCATCAGCCCGGGACAGGGGCAAGAGACCCAGTACTTC.

The V gene is TRBV19, the J gene TRBJ1-2; 7 nucleotides line up with TRBD1. J lost 2 bases, V lost 7 bases, and 10 bases had no gene match. The CDR3 is 15 amino acids. Germline CDR1 LNHDA, CDR2 SQIVND (reference sequence). CDR3 sequence reads: CASTDLRGRNYGYTF. The CDR3 DNA reads TGTGCCAGTACCGACCTAAGGGGGCGGAACTATGGCTACACCTTC.

The V call is TRBV6-5, the J call TRBJ1-2; D unclear. CDR3 length equals 13 residues. Germline assignment: CDR1 MNHEY and CDR2 SVGAGI. V was trimmed by 2 bases and J by 7 bases, leaving 11 bases between them. CDR3 region: CASSYGELGGYTF. CDR3 in DNA: TGTGCCAGCAGTTACGGGGAACTGGGTGGCTACACCTTC.

Here the CDR3 reads CASSKALGVRVEDEAFF. CDR3 nucleotide sequence: TGTGCCAGCAGCAAAGCGCTGGGGGTGCGGGTAGAAGATGAAGCTTTCTTT. The rearrangement uses TRBV21-1 and TRBJ1-1. TRBV21-1 is tagged as a pseudogene. This CDR3 has 17 amino acids.

With respect to this clone: Relative to the germline gene, one junction end is altered; a read error may explain this. The chain couples TRBV7-7 to TRBJ2-5, with D perhaps matching TRBD2 (6 bases). In germline, CDR1 is SSHAT, CDR2 FNYEAQ (reference sequence). This CDR3 is built from 17 residues. CDR3 region: CASSPGTVPRYQETQYF. In DNA, the CDR3 is TGTGCTAGCAGCCCCGGGACTGTCCCGAGGTACCAAGAGACCCAGTACTTC.

The rearrangement links TRBV3-1 (or the pseudogene TRBV3-2) to TRBJ2-3; 9 bases align to TRBD1. Germline CDR1 is LGHDT and CDR2 is YNNKEL (reference sequence). The ends lost 3 bases at V and 2 bases at J; junction bases unmatched: 9. The CDR3 spans 17 residues. CDR3 nucleotides: TGTGCCAGCAGCCAGGTGGGGACAGGGATATTCACAGATACGCAGTATTTT. Its protein product is CASSQVGTGIFTDTQYF.

This clone occurred a few times. The CDR3 region is CAISDLGVLDTEAFF. The CDR3 nucleotides read TGTGCCATCAGTGATTTGGGGGTCTTGGACACTGAAGCTTTCTTT. J is TRBJ1-1 and V is TRBV10-3, with D perhaps matching TRBD1 (5 bases). Germline-derived CDR1 and CDR2 are ENHRY and SYGVKD. V dropped 3 bases and J dropped 3 bases, with 14 bases sitting between them. The CDR3 spans 15 residues.

This chain connects TRBV11-2 to TRBJ2-5, with TRBD2 matching over 8 bases. Germline CDR1 SGHAT, CDR2 FQNNGV. With V trimmed by 4 bases and J by 5 bases, 12 bases remained unmatched. The CDR3 runs 16 residues. CDR3 sequence reads: CASSSHGGSGGETQYF. CDR3 nucleotides: TGTGCCAGCAGCTCCCATGGGGGGAGCGGGGGTGAGACCCAGTACTTC.